The clone carrying this T cell receptor (beta chain) is medium-sized in the sample. Its antigen is still unknown. These data are taken from a study of tumor-infiltrating lymphocytes in primary liver carcinoma. The study's findings and limits: Overlap in tumor-adjacent and tumor-blood pairs fell below that of tumor region pairs.

Taking roughly 18-32 mg of unsorted bulk tissue, the authors co-extracted RNA and DNA. V lost 0 bases and J lost 4; bases outside the gene matches: 6. The germline gives CDR1 MNHNY, CDR2 SVGAGI (reference sequence). The CDR3 loop spans 18 amino acids. Starting from around 500 ng of total RNA, TCR beta cDNA was produced with a primer in the constant region. Libraries for TCR beta were built through three nested multiplex PCR rounds, which together made up a slightly modified ARM-PCR procedure. Both of the initial two PCR rounds ran for around 9 cycles and employed TRBV1-TRBV30 forward primers alongside a C-beta reverse primer. MiXCR was run by TCRdb on the multiplex PCR reads, yielding one entry per CDR3 protein. The table lists 45,000 to 55,000 distinct CDR3 sequences, 65% to 80% of them singletons.

The V and J genes are TRBV6-6 and TRBJ2-2, with 12 bases that match TRBD1. The sequencing input was liver tumor tissue from sampling region 5. Indicated subset: tumor region T5, tumor centre. The origin of this receptor is a middle-aged man with primary liver carcinoma and hepatitis B virus infection. The CDR3 spells CASSYSRDRGLSTGELFF. In DNA form, the CDR3 reads TGTGCCAGCAGTTACTCACGGGACAGGGGGCTGAGCACCGGGGAGCTGTTTTTT.